This TCR beta chain is from a study of T cells expressing NK-cell markers. Making the TCR beta cDNA relied on 5'RACE template switching with UMIs. For each CDR3 protein, TCRdb gives one entry from its re-call of the 5' RACE reads, without DNA. Recorded for this sample: some 460,000 distinct CDR3 sequences. CDR3 size: 14 residues. Germline CDR1 and CDR2: SGHRS and YFSETQ. This chain joins TRBV5-1 and TRBJ2-1; no DNA is available, so the TRBD1 call from TCRdb remains unchecked. The origin of this receptor is a woman aged 45-60 years in good health. The sample consisted of blood T cells: a sorted CD56 or NKG2C T cell subset, CD4+ or CD8+ T cells, or bulk PBMC T cells (not recorded which). CDR3 region: CASSLGVRGNEQFF.